This T cell receptor (beta chain) originates from a study of CD8 T cells in ankylosing spondylitis. The table lists this clonotype with many counts. Trimming cost V 3 bases and J 3 bases, with 2 bases left between them. This CDR3 region has 12 residues. TCRdb reprocessed the 5' RACE reads with MiXCR, giving one entry per CDR3 protein. The table lists about 240,000 distinct CDR3 sequences, around 9.1% of them singletons. The rearrangement joins TRBV12-3 or TRBV12-4 to TRBJ2-2, with D hard to call. The sample comprised blood, either unsorted or a sorted T cell fraction (not recorded which). This clonotype was sampled from a male donor with ankylosing spondylitis or in good health (not recorded which). DNA of the CDR3: TGTGCCAGCAGTTTGTACACCGGGGAGCTGTTTTTT. It translates to CASSLYTGELFF.